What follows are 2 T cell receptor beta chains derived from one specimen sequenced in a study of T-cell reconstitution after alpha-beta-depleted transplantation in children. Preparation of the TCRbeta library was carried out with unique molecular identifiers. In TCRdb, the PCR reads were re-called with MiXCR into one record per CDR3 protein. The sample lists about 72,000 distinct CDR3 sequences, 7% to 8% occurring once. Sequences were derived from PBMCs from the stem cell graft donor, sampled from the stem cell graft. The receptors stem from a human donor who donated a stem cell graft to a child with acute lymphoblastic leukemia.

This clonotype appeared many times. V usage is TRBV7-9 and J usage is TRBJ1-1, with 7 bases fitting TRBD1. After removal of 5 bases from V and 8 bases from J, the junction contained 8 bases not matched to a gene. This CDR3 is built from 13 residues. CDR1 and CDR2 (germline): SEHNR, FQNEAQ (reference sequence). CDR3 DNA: TGTGCCAGCAGCGGGGACAGCGAAACCGAAGCTTTCTTT. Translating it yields CASSGDSETEAFF.

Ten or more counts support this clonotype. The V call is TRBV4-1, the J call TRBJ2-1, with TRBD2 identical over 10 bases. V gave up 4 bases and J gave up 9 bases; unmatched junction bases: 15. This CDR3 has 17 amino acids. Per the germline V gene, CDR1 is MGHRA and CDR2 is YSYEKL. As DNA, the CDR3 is TGCGCCAGCAGCCTCCAGACTCTAGCGGGAGTGATCAGTGAGCAGTTCTTC. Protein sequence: CASSLQTLAGVISEQFF.